This T cell receptor beta chain was identified in a study of shared clonotypes between healthy human individuals. Overall study results and limits: Naive subsets generally exceeded memory subsets in estimated richness.

Naive CD8 cells, CD45RO-negative and positively selected for CCR7, excluded terminally differentiated effector memory CD45RA+ cells. The donors were all Caucasian adults (living in Nashville, Tennessee). Sequencing was at deep level. The authors loaded around 200 ng DNA, roughly 27,000 T cell genomes, into sorted-subset replicate PCRs. The data were produced by immunoSEQ multiplex PCR, yet TCRdb's version contains in-frame clones alone and is incomplete. Here the sample spans about 800,000 clones, around 96% being singletons. Details on this clone: The antigen remains unidentified.

Sequenced input: naive CD8+ T cells sorted from blood. This clonotype was sampled from a man younger than 45 in good health.

CDR3 residues: CASSLADNEQFF. The CDR3 DNA reads as TGTGCCAGCAGCTTAGCCGACAATGAGCAGTTCTTC. This sequence joins TRBV7-2 and TRBJ2-1; no reliable D call. This CDR3 comprises 12 residues. V dropped 0 bases and J dropped 5 bases, with 2 bases sitting between them. Germline V gives CDR1 SGHTA, CDR2 FQGNSA.